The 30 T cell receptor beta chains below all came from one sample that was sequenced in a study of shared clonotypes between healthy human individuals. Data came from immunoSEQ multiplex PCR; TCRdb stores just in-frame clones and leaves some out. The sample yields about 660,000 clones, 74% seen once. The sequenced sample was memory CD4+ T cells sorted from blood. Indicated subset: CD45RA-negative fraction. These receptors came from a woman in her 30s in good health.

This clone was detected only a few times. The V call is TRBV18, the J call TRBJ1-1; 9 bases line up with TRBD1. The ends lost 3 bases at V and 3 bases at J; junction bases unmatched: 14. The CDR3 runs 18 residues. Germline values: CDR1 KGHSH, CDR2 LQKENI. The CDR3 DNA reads TGTGCCAGCTCACCGGGACAGGGTAGACGAGCAACGGACACTGAAGCTTTCTTT. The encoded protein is CASSPGQGRRATDTEAFF.

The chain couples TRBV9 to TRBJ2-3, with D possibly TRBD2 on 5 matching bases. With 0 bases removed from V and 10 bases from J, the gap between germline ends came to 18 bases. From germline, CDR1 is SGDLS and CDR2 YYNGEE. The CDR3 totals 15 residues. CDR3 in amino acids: CASSVEAEWWPPQYF. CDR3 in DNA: TGTGCCAGCAGCGTAGAAGCGGAGTGGTGGCCGCCGCAGTATTTT.

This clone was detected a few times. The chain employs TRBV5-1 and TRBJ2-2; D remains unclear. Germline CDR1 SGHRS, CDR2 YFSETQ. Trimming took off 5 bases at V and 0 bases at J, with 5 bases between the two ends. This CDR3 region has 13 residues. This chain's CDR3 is CASSEPNTGELFF. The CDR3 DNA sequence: TGCGCCAGCAGTGAACCGAACACCGGGGAGCTGTTTTTT.

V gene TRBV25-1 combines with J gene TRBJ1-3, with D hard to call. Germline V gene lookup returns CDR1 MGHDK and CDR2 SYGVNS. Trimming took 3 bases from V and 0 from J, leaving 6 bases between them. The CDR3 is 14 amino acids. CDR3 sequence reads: CASSDGDSGNTIYF. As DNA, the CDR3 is TGTGCCAGCAGTGACGGGGACTCTGGAAACACCATATATTTT.

CDR3 amino acids: CASSQARNGGYTF. Written as DNA, the CDR3 is TGTGCCAGCAGCCAAGCCCGAAACGGAGGCTACACCTTC. The gene calls are TRBV14 and TRBJ1-2; no clear D. CDR1 and CDR2 from the germline V gene are SGHDN and FVKESK. Deletions cut 1 base from V and 8 bases from J, with 11 bases between. The CDR3 extends over 13 amino acids. Complete variable domain (other parts from reference TRBV14 and TRBJ1-2): EAGVTQFPSHSVIEKGQTVTLRCDPISGHDNLYWYRRVMGKEIKFLLHFVKESKQDESGMPNNRFLAERTGGTYSTLKVQPAELEDSGVYFCASSQARNGGYTFGSGTRLTVV.

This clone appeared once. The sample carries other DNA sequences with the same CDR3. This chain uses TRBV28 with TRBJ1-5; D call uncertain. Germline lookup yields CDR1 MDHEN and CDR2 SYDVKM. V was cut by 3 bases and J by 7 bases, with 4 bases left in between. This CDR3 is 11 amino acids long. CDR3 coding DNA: TGTGCCAGCAGTTTGGCCCAGCCCCAGCATTTT. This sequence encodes CASSLAQPQHF. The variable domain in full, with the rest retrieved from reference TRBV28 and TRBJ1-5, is DVKVTQSSRYLVKRTGEKVFLECVQDMDHENMFWYRQDPGLGLRLIYFSYDVKMKEKGDIPEGYSVSREKKERFSLILESASTNQTSMYLCASSLAQPQHFGDGTRLSIL.

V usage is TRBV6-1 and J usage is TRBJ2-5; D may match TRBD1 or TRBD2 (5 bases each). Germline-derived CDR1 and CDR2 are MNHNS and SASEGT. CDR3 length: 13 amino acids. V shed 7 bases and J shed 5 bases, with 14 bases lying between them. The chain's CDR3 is CASIRAWGETQYF. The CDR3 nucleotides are TGTGCCAGCATCCGGGCTTGGGGGGAGACCCAGTACTTC.

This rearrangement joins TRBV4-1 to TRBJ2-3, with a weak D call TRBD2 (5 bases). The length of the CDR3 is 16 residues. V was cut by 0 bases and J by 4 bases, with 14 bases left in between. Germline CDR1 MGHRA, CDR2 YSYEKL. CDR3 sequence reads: CASSQDSGRTPDTQYF. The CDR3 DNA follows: TGCGCCAGCAGCCAAGATAGTGGGAGAACACCAGATACGCAGTATTTT.

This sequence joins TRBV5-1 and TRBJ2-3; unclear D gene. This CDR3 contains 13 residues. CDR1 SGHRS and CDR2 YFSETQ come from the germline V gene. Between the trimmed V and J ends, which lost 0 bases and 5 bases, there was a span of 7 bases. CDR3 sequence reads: CASSLAPKDTQYF. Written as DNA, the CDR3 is TGCGCCAGCAGCTTGGCCCCCAAAGATACGCAGTATTTT.

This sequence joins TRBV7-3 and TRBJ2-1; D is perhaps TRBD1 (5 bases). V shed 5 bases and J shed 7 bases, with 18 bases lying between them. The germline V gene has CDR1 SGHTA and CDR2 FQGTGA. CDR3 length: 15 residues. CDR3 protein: CASSRMESGWNEQFF. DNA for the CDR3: TGTGCCAGCAGCCGAATGGAGTCAGGGTGGAATGAGCAGTTCTTC.

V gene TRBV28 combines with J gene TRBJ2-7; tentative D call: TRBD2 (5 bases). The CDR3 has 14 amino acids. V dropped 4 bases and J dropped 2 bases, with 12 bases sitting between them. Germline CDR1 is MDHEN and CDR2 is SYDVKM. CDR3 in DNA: TGTGCCAGCAGTTGGCTCGGGATTGCCTACGAGCAGTACTTC. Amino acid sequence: CASSWLGIAYEQYF.

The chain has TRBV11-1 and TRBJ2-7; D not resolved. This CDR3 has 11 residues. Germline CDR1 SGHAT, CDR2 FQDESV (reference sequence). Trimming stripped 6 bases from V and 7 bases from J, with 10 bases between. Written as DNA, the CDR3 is TGTGCCAGCAGTCTAATGGGGGAGCAGTACTTC. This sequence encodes CASSLMGEQYF.

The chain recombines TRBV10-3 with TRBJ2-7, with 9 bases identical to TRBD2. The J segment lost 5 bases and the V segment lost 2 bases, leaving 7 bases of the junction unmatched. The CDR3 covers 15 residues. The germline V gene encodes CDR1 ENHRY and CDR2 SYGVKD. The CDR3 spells CAISEGASGTDEQYF. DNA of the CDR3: TGTGCCATCAGTGAGGGGGCTAGCGGGACGGACGAGCAGTACTTC.

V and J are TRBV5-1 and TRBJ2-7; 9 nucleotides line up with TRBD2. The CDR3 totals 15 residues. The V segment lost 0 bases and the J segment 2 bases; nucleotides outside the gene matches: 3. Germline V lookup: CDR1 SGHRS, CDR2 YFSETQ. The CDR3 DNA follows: TGCGCCAGCAGCTTGGTTAGCGGGAGTACCTACGAGCAGTACTTC. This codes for CASSLVSGSTYEQYF.

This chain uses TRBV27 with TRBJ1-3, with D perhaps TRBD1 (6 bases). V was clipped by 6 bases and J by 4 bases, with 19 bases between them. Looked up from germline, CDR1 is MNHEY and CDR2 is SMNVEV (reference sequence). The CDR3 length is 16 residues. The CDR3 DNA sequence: TGTGCCAGCAGCCCGACGCAGGGGTTTTCAGGAAACACCATATATTTT. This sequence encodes CASSPTQGFSGNTIYF.

DNA of the CDR3: TGTGCCAGCAGCCGACAGGGGCCTAGCACAGATACGCAGTATTTT. Translated, it gives CASSRQGPSTDTQYF. The rearrangement links TRBV6-1 to TRBJ2-3; 8 bases are shared with TRBD1. CDR1 MNHNS and CDR2 SASEGT come from the germline V gene. This CDR3 comprises 15 residues. Trimming removed 6 bases from V and 0 bases from J; junction bases left unmatched: 5.

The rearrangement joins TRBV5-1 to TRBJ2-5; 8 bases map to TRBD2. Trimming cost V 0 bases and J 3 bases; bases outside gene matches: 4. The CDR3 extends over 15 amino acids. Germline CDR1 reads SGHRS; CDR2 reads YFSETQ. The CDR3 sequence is CASSLAALAEETQYF. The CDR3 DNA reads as TGCGCCAGCAGCTTGGCCGCACTAGCGGAAGAGACCCAGTACTTC.

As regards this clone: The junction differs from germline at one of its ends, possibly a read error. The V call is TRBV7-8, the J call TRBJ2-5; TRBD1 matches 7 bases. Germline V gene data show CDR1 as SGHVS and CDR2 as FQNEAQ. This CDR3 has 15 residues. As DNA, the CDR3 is TGTGCCAGCAGCACCCGACAGGGTTTGGGTGAGATCCAGTACTTC. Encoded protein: CASSTRQGLGEIQYF.

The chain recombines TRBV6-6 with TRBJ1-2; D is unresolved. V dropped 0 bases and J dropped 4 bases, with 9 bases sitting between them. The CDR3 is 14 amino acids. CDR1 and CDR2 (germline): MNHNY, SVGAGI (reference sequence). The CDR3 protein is CASSYSRDFYGYTF. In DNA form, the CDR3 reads TGTGCCAGCAGTTACTCTAGGGATTTCTATGGCTACACCTTC.

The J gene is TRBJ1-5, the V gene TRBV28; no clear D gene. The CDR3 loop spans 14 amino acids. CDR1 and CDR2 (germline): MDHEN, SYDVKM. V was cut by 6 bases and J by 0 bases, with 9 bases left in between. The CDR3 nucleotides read TGTGCCAGCAGCATAACAGATAGCAATCAGCCCCAGCATTTT. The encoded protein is CASSITDSNQPQHF.

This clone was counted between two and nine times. CDR3 DNA: TGTGCCAGCAGTGAATCCGGGAGGACGACCACAGATACGCAGTATTTT. Encoded protein: CASSESGRTTTDTQYF. The chain uses TRBV25-1 and TRBJ2-3, with 7 positions matching TRBD2. Per germline, CDR1 MGHDK and CDR2 SYGVNS. The CDR3 extends over 16 amino acids. The V gene end was trimmed by 1 base and the J gene end by 2 bases; junction bases not matched to a gene: 6.

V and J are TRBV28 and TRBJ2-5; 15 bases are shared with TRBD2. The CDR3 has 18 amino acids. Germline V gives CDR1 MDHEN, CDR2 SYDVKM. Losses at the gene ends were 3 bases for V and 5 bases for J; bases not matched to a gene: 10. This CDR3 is CASSFSGLGLAGGETQYF. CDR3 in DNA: TGTGCCAGCAGTTTCTCAGGACTGGGACTAGCGGGAGGCGAGACCCAGTACTTC.

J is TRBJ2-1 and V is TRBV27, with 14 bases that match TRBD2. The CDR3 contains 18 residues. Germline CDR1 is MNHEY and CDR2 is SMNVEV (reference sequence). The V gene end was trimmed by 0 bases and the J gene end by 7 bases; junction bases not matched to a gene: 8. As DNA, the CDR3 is TGTGCCAGCAGTTTATCCTTGACTAGCGGGAGGGCAAGGAATGAGCAGTTCTTC. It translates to CASSLSLTSGRARNEQFF.

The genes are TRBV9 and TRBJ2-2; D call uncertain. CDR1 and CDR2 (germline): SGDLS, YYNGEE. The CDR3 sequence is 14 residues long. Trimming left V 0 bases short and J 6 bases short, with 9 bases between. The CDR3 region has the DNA TGTGCCAGCAGCGTAGGAGCAGTGGCCGGGGAGCTGTTTTTT. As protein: CASSVGAVAGELFF.

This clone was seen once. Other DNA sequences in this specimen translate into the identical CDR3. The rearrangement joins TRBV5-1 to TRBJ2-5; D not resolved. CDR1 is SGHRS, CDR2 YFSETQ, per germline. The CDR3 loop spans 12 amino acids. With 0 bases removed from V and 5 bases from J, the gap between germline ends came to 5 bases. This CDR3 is CASSLASETQYF. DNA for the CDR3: TGCGCCAGCAGCTTGGCGTCGGAGACCCAGTACTTC.

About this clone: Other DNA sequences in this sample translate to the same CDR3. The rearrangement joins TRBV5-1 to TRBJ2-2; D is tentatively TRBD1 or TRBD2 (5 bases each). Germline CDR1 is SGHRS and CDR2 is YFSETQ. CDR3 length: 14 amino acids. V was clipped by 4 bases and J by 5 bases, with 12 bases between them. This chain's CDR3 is CASSPGTVTGELFF. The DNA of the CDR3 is TGCGCCAGCAGCCCGGGGACGGTGACCGGGGAGCTGTTTTTT.

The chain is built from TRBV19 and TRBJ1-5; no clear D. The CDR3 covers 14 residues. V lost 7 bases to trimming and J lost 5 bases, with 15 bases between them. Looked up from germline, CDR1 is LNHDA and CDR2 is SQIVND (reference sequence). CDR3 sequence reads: CASKVSAGHQPQHF. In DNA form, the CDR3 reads TGTGCCAGTAAAGTTTCGGCAGGCCATCAGCCCCAGCATTTT.

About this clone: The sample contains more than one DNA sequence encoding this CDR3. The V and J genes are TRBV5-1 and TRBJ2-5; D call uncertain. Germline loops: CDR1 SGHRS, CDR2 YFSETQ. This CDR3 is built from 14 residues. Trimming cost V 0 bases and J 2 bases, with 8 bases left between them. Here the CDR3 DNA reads TGCGCCAGCAGCTTGGCCACTTCGCAAGAGACCCAGTACTTC. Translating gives CASSLATSQETQYF.

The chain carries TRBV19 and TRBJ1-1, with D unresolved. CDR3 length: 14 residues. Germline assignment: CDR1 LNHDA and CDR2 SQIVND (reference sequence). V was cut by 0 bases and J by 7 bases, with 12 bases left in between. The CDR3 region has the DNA TGTGCCAGTAGTATAGATGGAAATCAGGTTGAAGCTTTCTTT. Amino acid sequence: CASSIDGNQVEAFF.

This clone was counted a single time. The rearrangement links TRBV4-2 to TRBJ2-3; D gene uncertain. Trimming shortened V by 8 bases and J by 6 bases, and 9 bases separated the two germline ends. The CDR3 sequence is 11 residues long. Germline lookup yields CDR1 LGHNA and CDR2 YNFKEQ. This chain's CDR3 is CASASSDTQYF. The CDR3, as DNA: TGTGCCAGCGCATCTTCGGATACGCAGTATTTT.